This entry describes one TCR beta chain. The antigen remains undetermined. This sample was included in a study of cytomegalovirus exposure and HLA in healthy donors. The overall study: Genotyping showed 70% to 90% of over 350 donors falling in the Caucasian-associated ancestry cluster.

Donors in the study were healthy people who gave bone marrow. Overall study results and limits: A later analysis reportedly found fewer N-insertions in an Asian-associated ancestry cluster than the roughly 670-donor mean.

Germline V gene sequence: CDR1 SEHNR, CDR2 FQNEAQ (reference sequence). V lost 4 bases and J 0 bases, leaving 6 bases between the germline ends. The CDR3 consists of 13 residues. In the PCR, 60 Vbeta and 13 Jbeta primers were used. Using immunoSEQ multiplex PCR, the repertoire was profiled, and TCRdb retains in-frame clones only, with some absent. Among about 110,000 clones listed, about 15% were seen once. This TCR came from a female donor in good health and CMV-seronegative. The sample taken for sequencing was PBMCs. The chain employs TRBV7-9 and TRBJ1-2, with a tentative D call TRBD1 (6 bases). The CDR3, as DNA: TGTGCCAGCAGCTGGACAGCTAACTATGGCTACACCTTC. Its protein product is CASSWTANYGYTF.